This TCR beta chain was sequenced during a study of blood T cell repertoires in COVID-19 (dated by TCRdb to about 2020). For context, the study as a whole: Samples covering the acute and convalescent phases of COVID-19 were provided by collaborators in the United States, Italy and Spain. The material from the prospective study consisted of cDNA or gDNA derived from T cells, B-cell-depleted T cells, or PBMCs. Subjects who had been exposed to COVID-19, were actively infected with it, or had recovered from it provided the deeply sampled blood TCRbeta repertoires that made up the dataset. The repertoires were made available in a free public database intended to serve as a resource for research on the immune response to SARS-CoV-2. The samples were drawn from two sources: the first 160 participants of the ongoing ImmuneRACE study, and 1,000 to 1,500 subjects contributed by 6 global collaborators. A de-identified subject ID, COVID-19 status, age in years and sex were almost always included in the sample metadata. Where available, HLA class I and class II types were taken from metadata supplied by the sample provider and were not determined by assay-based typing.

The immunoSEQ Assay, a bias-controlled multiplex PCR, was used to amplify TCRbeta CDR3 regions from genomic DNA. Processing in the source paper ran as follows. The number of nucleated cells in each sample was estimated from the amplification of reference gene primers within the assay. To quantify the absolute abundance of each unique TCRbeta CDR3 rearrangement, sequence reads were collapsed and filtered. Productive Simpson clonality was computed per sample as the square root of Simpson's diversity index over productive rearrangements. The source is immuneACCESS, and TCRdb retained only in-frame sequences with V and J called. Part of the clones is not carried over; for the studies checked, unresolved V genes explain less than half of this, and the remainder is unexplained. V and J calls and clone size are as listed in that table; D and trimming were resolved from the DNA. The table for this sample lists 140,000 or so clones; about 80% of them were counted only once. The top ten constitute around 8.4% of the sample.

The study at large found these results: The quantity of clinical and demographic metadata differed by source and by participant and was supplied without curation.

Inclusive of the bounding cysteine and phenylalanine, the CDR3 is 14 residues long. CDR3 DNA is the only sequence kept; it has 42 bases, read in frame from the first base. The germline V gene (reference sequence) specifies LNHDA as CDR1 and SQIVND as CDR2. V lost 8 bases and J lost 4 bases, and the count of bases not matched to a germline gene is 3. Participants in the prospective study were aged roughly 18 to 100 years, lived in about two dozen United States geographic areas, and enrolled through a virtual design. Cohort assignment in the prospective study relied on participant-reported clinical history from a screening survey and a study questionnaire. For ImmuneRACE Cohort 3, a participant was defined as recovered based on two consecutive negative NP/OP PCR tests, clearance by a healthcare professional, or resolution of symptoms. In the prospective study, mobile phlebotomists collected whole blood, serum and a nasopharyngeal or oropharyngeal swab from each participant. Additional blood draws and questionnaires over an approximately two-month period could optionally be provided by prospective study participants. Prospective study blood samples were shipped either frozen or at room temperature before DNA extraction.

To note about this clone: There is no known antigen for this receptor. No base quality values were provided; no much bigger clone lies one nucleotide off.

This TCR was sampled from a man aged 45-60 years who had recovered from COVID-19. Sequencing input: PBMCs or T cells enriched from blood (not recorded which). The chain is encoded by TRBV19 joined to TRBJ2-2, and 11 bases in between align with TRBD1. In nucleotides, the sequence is TGTGCCAGTGCGGGACAGGGGGGCACCGGGGAGCTGTTTTTT. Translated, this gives CASAGQGGTGELFF.